This T cell receptor (beta chain) was identified in a study of T cell responses to AZD1222 COVID-19 vaccine. Data came from immunoSEQ multiplex PCR; TCRdb stores just in-frame clones and leaves some out. The sample includes about 160,000 clones, about 93% of them seen just once. Germline V CDR1 and CDR2: SNHLY, FYNNEI. CDR3 size: 14 residues. The ends were cut back, 6 bases at V and 4 bases at J, with 13 bases in the middle. This clone was observed once. The antigen is not known. Overall study findings and caveats: Repertoire sampling occurred only after the peak T cell response. Baseline serology detected seropositivity in only six AZD1222 recipients. The span of vaccine-associated CD4 TCRs extended across spike, with dominance at 160-218 and 743-854. White British people made up most donors, females outnumbered males, and clonal diversity was possibly underestimated.

This sequence joins TRBV2 and TRBJ1-5; D is possibly TRBD1 (6 bases). The clonotype comes from an adult who received the AZD1222 COVID-19 vaccine. The material sequenced was peripheral blood, taken 28 days after the second AZD1222 dose. CDR3 nucleotide sequence: TGTGCCAGCAGGCGAGGAGGGGGTAATCAGCCCCAGCATTTT. This codes for CASRRGGGNQPQHF.